One sample yielded the 9 T cell receptor beta chains listed below, sequenced in a study of blood T cells in healthy people across ages. A second about 6 to 12 cycle PCR used barcoded and J-beta primers. TCRdb analysed the 5' RACE reads with MiXCR anew, one entry per CDR3 protein. The sample has 1.5 million to 1.8 million distinct CDR3 sequences, roughly 43% seen once. The sequenced material came from blood. These receptors were obtained from a woman aged 18 to 35 in good health.

This clonotype was counted a few times. The chain couples TRBV6-2 or TRBV6-3 to TRBJ2-5; TRBD1 is a possible D gene (5 bases). Between the trimmed V and J ends, which lost 0 bases and 1 base, there was a span of 12 bases. Germline CDR1 MNHEY, CDR2 SVGEGT. The CDR3 is 16 amino acids. For the CDR3, the DNA is TGTGCCAGCAGTTACTCGGGCAGGGTTCGCCAAGAGACCCAGTACTTC. Its translation is CASSYSGRVRQETQYF.

This clonotype has just a few counts. The chain couples TRBV7-9 to TRBJ1-4; D unclear. The CDR3 runs 15 residues. Germline V lookup: CDR1 SEHNR, CDR2 FQNEAQ (reference sequence). The germline V and J ends were trimmed by 5 bases and 0 bases, with 10 bases remaining between them. The CDR3 DNA is TGTGCCAGCAGCCGTCGACATGCAACTAATGAAAAACTGTTTTTT. Amino acid sequence: CASSRRHATNEKLFF.

The chain employs TRBV28 and TRBJ1-5; D is unclear. V shed 6 bases and J shed 2 bases, with 11 bases lying between them. Germline V gene lookup returns CDR1 MDHEN and CDR2 SYDVKM. This CDR3 region has 14 residues. The CDR3 sequence is CASRAGSGNQPQHF. In DNA form, the CDR3 reads TGTGCCAGCAGAGCGGGTTCTGGCAATCAGCCCCAGCATTTT.

The chain is built from TRBV6-1 and TRBJ2-3, with 8 positions matching TRBD1. In germline, CDR1 is MNHNS, CDR2 SASEGT. V was clipped by 6 bases and J by 1 base; unmatched bases: 18. The CDR3 totals 19 residues. The CDR3 DNA sequence: TGTGCCAGCAGCGGACCCGGACAGGGTAAACCGCGTCGCACAGATACGCAGTATTTT. Translating gives CASSGPGQGKPRRTDTQYF.

The chain employs TRBV5-1 and TRBJ2-3; D uncertain. The CDR3 has 17 amino acids. Germline loops: CDR1 SGHRS, CDR2 YFSETQ. Trimming cost V 0 bases and J 0 bases, with 14 bases left between them. In DNA form, the CDR3 reads TGCGCCAGCAGCTTGGCGTCGGTCGCCTATAGCACAGATACGCAGTATTTT. Residues: CASSLASVAYSTDTQYF.

This chain uses TRBV5-1 with TRBJ2-1, with D maybe TRBD2 (5 bases). The DNA end lines up better with TRBJ2-7; the J call may be wrong. This CDR3 is 14 amino acids long. CDR1 and CDR2 from the germline V gene are SGHRS and YFSETQ. The CDR3 region is CASSLSTAGNEQYF. In DNA form, the CDR3 reads TGCGCCAGCAGCTTATCCACGGCGGGCAATGAGCAGTACTTC.

This clonotype was observed a handful of times. This rearrangement joins TRBV2 to TRBJ2-3, with D unresolved. The CDR3 is made up of 10 amino acids. Per the germline V gene, CDR1 is SNHLY and CDR2 is FYNNEI. V lost 8 bases, J lost 8 bases, and 8 bases lay in between. CDR3 region: CASAIGTQYF. Here the CDR3 DNA reads TGTGCCAGCGCTATCGGTACGCAGTATTTT. The whole variable domain, remainder taken from reference TRBV2 and TRBJ2-3, is EPEVTQTPSHQVTQMGQEVILRCVPISNHLYFYWYRQILGQKVEFLVSFYNNEISEKSEIFDDQFSVERPDGSNFTLKIRSTKLEDSAMYFCASAIGTQYFGPGTRLTVL.

This clonotype showed up just once. The V call is TRBV29-1, the J call TRBJ2-5; D gene ambiguous. The CDR3 consists of 10 residues. Germline V gene lookup returns CDR1 SQVTM and CDR2 ANQGSEA. Trimming took 7 bases from V and 1 from J, leaving 4 bases between them. The CDR3 DNA sequence: TGCAGCGGGTCCCAAGAGACCCAGTACTTC. Its translation: CSGSQETQYF.

In this sample, this clonotype turned up a few times. The CDR3 DNA reads TGTGCCAGCAGTATGGGGACAGGTAGCAATCAGCCCCAGCATTTT. Translating gives CASSMGTGSNQPQHF. The chain links TRBV28 to TRBJ1-5; 8 positions match TRBD1. Per germline, CDR1 MDHEN and CDR2 SYDVKM. The CDR3 totals 15 residues. Trimming cost V 5 bases and J 0 bases; bases outside gene matches: 3.